What follows are 2 T cell receptor beta chains derived from one specimen sequenced in a study of cytomegalovirus exposure and HLA in healthy donors. This PCR relied on a set of 60 Vbeta primers and 13 Jbeta primers. Sequenced by immunoSEQ multiplex PCR; TCRdb stores in-frame clones only, minus some. The table records roughly 120,000 clones, over 65% of them present only once. The source material was PBMCs. The receptors derive from a woman under 40 in good health and CMV-seropositive.

This clone was found once. The V call is TRBV2, the J call TRBJ2-2; TRBD2 might be the D (8 bases). Deletions cut 9 bases from V and 5 bases from J, with 19 bases between. This CDR3 has 15 amino acids. Per germline, CDR1 SNHLY and CDR2 FYNNEI. CDR3 sequence reads: CARGDSGGETGELFF. As DNA, the CDR3 is TGTGCCAGAGGGGACAGCGGGGGTGAGACCGGGGAGCTGTTTTTT.

The chain carries TRBV19 and TRBJ2-2, with unresolved D. Trimming took 5 bases from V and 0 from J, leaving 16 bases between them. Germline CDR1 LNHDA, CDR2 SQIVND (reference sequence). This CDR3 contains 17 residues. The CDR3 loop is CASSLRQMIPNTGELFF. The CDR3 bases are TGTGCCAGTAGTCTCCGACAAATGATACCGAACACCGGGGAGCTGTTTTTT.